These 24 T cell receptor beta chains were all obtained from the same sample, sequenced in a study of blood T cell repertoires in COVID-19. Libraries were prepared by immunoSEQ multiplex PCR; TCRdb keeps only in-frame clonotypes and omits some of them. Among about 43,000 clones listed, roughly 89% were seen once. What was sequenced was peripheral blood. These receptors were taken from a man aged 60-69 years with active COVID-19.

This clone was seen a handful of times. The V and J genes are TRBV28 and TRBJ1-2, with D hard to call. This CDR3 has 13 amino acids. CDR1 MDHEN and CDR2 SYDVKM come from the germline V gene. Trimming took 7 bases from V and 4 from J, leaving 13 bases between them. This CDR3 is CASTSGSSYGYTF. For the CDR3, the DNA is TGTGCCAGCACTTCAGGAAGTTCCTATGGCTACACCTTC.

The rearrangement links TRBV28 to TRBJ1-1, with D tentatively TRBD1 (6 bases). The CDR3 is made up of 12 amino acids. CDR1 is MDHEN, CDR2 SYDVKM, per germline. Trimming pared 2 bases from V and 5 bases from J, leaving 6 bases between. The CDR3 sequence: CASSLRGTEAFF. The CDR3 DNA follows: TGTGCCAGCAGTTTAAGGGGGACTGAAGCTTTCTTT.

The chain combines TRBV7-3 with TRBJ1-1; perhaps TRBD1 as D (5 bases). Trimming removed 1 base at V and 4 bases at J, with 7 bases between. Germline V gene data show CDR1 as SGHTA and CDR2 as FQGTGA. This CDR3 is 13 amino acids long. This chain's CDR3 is CASSLSQGTEAFF. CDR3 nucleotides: TGTGCCAGCAGCTTAAGTCAGGGCACTGAAGCTTTCTTT.

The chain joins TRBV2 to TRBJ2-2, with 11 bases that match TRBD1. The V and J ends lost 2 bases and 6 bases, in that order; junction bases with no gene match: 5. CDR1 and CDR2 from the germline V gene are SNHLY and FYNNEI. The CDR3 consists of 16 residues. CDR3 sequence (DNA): TGTGCCAGCAGTGAACGGGACAGGGGGGTCTCCGGGGAGCTGTTTTTT. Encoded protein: CASSERDRGVSGELFF.

The CDR3 loop reads CASSMTGTGGGGYTF. Written as DNA, the CDR3 is TGTGCCAGCAGTATGACCGGGACAGGGGGAGGTGGCTACACCTTC. The chain employs TRBV5-6 and TRBJ1-2, with 11 nucleotides matching TRBD1. Germline V gives CDR1 SGHDT, CDR2 YYEEEE. Trimming at V came to 5 bases and at J to 7 bases, leaving 10 bases not matched to a gene. This CDR3 region has 15 residues.

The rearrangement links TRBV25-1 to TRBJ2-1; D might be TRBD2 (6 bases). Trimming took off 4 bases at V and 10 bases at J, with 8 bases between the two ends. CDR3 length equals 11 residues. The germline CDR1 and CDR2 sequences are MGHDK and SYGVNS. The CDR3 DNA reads TGTGCCAGCAGTGTGGGGGGAGAGCAGTTCTTC. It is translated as CASSVGGEQFF.

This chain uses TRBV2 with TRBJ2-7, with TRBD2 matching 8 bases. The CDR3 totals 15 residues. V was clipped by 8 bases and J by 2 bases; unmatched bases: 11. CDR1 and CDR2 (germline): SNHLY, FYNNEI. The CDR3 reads CASGTSGGGTYEQYF. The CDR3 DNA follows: TGTGCCAGCGGAACTTCGGGCGGGGGGACCTACGAGCAGTACTTC.

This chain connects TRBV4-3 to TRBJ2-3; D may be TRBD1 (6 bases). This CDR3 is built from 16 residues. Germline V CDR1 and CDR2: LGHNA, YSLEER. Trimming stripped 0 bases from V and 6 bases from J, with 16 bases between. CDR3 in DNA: TGCGCCAGCAGCCAAGATCTCCTAGGGGGTCGCGATACGCAGTATTTT. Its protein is CASSQDLLGGRDTQYF.

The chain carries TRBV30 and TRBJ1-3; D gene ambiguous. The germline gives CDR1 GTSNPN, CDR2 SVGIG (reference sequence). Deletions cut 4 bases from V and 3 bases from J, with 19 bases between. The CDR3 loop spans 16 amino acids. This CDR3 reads CAWKKTREGIGNTIYF. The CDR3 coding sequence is TGTGCCTGGAAAAAAACTAGGGAAGGGATTGGAAACACCATATATTTT.

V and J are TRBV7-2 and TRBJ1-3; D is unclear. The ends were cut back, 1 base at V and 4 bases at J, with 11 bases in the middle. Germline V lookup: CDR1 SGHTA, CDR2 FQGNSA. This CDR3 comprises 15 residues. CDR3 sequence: CASSLGRGLGNTIYF. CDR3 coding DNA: TGTGCCAGCAGCTTAGGGCGGGGTTTGGGAAACACCATATATTTT.

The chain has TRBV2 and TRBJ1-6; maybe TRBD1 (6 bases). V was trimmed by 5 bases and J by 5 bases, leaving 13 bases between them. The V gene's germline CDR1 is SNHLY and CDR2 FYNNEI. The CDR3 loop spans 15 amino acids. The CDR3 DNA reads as TGTGCCAGCAGTCGAGGACAGCTCAATAATTCACCCCTCCACTTT. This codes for CASSRGQLNNSPLHF.

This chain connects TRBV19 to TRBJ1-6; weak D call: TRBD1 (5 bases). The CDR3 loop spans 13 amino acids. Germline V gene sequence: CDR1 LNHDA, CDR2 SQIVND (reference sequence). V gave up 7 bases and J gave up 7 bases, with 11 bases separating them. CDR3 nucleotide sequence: TGTGCCAGTAAATTTGGGGGGAATTCACCCCTCCACTTT. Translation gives CASKFGGNSPLHF.

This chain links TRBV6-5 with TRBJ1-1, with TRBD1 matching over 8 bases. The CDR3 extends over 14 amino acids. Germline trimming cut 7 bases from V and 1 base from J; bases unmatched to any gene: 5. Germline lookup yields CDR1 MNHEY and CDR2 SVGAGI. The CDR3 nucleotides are TGTGCCAGCACTTTCGGACAGGGGAACACTGAAGCTTTCTTT. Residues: CASTFGQGNTEAFF.

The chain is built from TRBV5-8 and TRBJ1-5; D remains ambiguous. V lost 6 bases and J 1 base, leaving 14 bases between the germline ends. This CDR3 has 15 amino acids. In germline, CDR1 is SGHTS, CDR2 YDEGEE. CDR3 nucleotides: TGTGCCAGCACTCCGGGAACCTTCAGCAATCAGCCCCAGCATTTT. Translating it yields CASTPGTFSNQPQHF. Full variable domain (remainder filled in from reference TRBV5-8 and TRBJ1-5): EAGVTQSPTHLIKTRGQQATLRCSPISGHTSVYWYQQALGLGLQFLLWYDEGEERNRGNFPPRFSGRQFPNYSSELNVNALELEDSALYLCASTPGTFSNQPQHFGDGTRLSIL.

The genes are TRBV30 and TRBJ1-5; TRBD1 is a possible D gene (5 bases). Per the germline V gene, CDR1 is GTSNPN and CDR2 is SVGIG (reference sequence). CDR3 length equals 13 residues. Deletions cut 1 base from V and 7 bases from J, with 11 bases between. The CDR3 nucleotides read TGTGCCTGGAGTGCTCAGGGAGGGCAGCCCCAGCATTTT. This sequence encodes CAWSAQGGQPQHF.

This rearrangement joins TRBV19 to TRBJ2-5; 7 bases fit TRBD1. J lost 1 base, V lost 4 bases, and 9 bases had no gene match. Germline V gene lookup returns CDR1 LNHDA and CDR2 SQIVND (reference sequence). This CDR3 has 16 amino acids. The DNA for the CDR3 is TGTGCCAGTAGTAACCGGGACAGACAACTCCAAGAGACCCAGTACTTC. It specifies CASSNRDRQLQETQYF.

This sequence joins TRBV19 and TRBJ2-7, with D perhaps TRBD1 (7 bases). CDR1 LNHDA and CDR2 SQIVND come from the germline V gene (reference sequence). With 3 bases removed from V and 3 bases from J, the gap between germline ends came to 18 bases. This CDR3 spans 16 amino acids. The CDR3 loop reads CASSIFGQGGYYEQYF. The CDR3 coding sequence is TGTGCCAGTAGTATCTTCGGGCAGGGGGGATACTACGAGCAGTACTTC.

The CDR3 loop is CASSLGALGTDTQYF. The DNA for the CDR3 is TGTGCCAGCAGTCTAGGGGCTCTAGGCACAGATACGCAGTATTTT. V and J are TRBV27 and TRBJ2-3; D possibly corresponds to TRBD1 (5 bases). The length of the CDR3 is 15 residues. Trimming took 5 bases from V and 1 from J, leaving 13 bases between them. CDR1 MNHEY and CDR2 SMNVEV come from the germline V gene (reference sequence).

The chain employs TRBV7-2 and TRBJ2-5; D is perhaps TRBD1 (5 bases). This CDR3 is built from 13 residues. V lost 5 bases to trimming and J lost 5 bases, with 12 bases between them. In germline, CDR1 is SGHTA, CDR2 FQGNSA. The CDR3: CASSLRVGETQYF. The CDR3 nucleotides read TGTGCCAGCAGCCTCAGGGTCGGGGAGACCCAGTACTTC.

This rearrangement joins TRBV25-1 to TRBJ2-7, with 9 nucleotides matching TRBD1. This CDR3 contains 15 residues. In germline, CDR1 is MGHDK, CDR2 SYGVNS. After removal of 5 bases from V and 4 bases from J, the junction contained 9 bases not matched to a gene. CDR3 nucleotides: TGTGCCAGCAGTCCATACAGGGGGCGTGGGTACGAGCAGTACTTC. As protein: CASSPYRGRGYEQYF.

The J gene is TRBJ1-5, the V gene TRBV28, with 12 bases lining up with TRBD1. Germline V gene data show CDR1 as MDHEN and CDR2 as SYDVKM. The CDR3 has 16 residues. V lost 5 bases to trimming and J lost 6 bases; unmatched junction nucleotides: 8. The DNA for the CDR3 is TGTGCCAGCAGTGAGCCGGGACAGGGGGCGCGTCAGCCCCAGCATTTT. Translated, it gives CASSEPGQGARQPQHF.

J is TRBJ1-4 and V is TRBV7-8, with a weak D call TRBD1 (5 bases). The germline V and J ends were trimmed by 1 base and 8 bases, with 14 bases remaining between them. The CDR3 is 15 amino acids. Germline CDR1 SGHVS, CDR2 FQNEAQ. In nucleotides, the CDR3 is TGTGCCAGCAGCTTAGGTGGAGGGGTAGGGGAAAAACTGTTTTTT. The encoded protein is CASSLGGGVGEKLFF.

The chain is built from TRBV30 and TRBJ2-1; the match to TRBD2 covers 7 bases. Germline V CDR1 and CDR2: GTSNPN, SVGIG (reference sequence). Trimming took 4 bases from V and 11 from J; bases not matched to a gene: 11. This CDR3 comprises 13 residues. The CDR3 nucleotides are TGTGCCTGGATTCTGGGGGGGAGGACGCAGCAGTTCTTC. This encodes CAWILGGRTQQFF.

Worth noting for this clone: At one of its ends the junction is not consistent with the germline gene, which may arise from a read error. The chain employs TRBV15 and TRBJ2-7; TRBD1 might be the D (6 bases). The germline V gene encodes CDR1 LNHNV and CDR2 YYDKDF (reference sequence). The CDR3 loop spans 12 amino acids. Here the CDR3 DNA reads TGTGCCACCAGCAGAAACGGCGACAGGTTCCTCTTC. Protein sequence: CATSRNGDRFLF.